These T cell receptor beta chains were read from a single sample in a study of cytomegalovirus exposure and HLA in healthy donors. Here immunoSEQ multiplex PCR was the method, and the copy in TCRdb shows in-frame clones only, minus some. This table holds around 180,000 clones, around 82% found once. Sequencing was done on a sample of PBMCs. These TCRs come from a man between 18 and 35 years old in good health and CMV-seronegative. Both conserved end residues are part of each CDR3. Each record gives: J gene, V gene, CDR3 protein.

j_call: TRBJ2-7; v_call: TRBV7-9; cdr3_aa: CASSSDATGSSYEQYF
j_call: TRBJ1-2; v_call: TRBV5-1; cdr3_aa: CASSLTRGRGDGYTF
j_call: TRBJ1-2; v_call: TRBV7-9; cdr3_aa: CASSLNRWKDYGYTF
j_call: TRBJ2-7; v_call: TRBV5-6; cdr3_aa: CASRSSGRAREQYF
j_call: TRBJ2-1; v_call: TRBV5-4; cdr3_aa: CASSYPTGGEQFF
j_call: TRBJ2-1; v_call: TRBV7-2; cdr3_aa: CASSSGTTYNEQFF
j_call: TRBJ2-7; v_call: TRBV7-2; cdr3_aa: CASSELAGGPYEQYF
j_call: TRBJ1-4; v_call: TRBV29-1; cdr3_aa: CSAGTWEKLFF
j_call: TRBJ2-1; v_call: TRBV6-6; cdr3_aa: CASRRESYNEQFF
j_call: TRBJ1-1; v_call: TRBV11-2; cdr3_aa: CASSFPTQGPNTEAFF
j_call: TRBJ2-3; v_call: TRBV7-2; cdr3_aa: CASSLAGAPTDTQYF
j_call: TRBJ1-4; v_call: TRBV7-2; cdr3_aa: CASSPRGGEKLFF
j_call: TRBJ1-4; v_call: TRBV7-9; cdr3_aa: CASSPSGEGTAEKLFF
j_call: TRBJ2-1; v_call: TRBV10-1; cdr3_aa: CASSNDREQFF
j_call: TRBJ2-7; v_call: TRBV28; cdr3_aa: CASTLRDYRGYEQYF
j_call: TRBJ1-2; v_call: TRBV6-1; cdr3_aa: CASRETGEYGYTF
j_call: TRBJ2-5; v_call: TRBV10-3; cdr3_aa: CAIGTAQETQYF
j_call: TRBJ2-5; v_call: TRBV5-4; cdr3_aa: CASTREGSSLLGQETQYF
j_call: TRBJ2-3; v_call: TRBV4-1; cdr3_aa: CASSQGLAGGTDTQYF
j_call: TRBJ2-2; v_call: TRBV18; cdr3_aa: CASSPTAENTGELFF
j_call: TRBJ1-1; v_call: TRBV5-1; cdr3_aa: CASSRGQGLNTEAFF
j_call: TRBJ2-5; v_call: TRBV10-3; cdr3_aa: CAISESEGRETQYF
j_call: TRBJ1-2; v_call: TRBV9; cdr3_aa: CASSVGQAIFYGYTF
j_call: TRBJ2-1; v_call: TRBV6-6; cdr3_aa: CASSPPGTSIYEQFF
j_call: TRBJ2-5; v_call: TRBV2; cdr3_aa: CASSDGASGRVQTQYF
j_call: TRBJ1-2; v_call: TRBV30; cdr3_aa: CAWSGQPLGGYTF
j_call: TRBJ2-3; v_call: TRBV7-2; cdr3_aa: CASSLGTSGGTDTQYF
j_call: TRBJ2-4; v_call: TRBV30; cdr3_aa: CAWSVSSGILAKNIQYF
j_call: TRBJ1-1; v_call: TRBV4-3; cdr3_aa: CASSRTLQGGKEAFF
j_call: TRBJ1-1; v_call: TRBV9; cdr3_aa: CASSVDVVNTEAFF
j_call: TRBJ2-5; v_call: TRBV6-5; cdr3_aa: CASSQRRETQYF
j_call: TRBJ1-5; v_call: TRBV7-9; cdr3_aa: CASSSAGQSSNQPQHF
j_call: TRBJ2-7; v_call: TRBV27; cdr3_aa: CASSPPHVAGKNYEQYF
j_call: TRBJ2-2; v_call: TRBV28; cdr3_aa: CASSIAGEAGELFF
j_call: TRBJ2-7; v_call: TRBV7-8; cdr3_aa: CASSFGLGRSYEQYF
j_call: TRBJ2-3; v_call: TRBV4-1; cdr3_aa: CASSPFTGLLTPVF
j_call: TRBJ1-1; v_call: TRBV28; cdr3_aa: CASKMDRGRAFF
j_call: TRBJ2-5; v_call: TRBV6-1; cdr3_aa: CASSRQGPQETQYF
j_call: TRBJ2-3; v_call: TRBV29-1; cdr3_aa: CSVQGLDSTDTQYF
j_call: TRBJ2-7; v_call: TRBV9; cdr3_aa: CASSVDQLNEQYF
j_call: TRBJ2-3; v_call: TRBV30; cdr3_aa: CAWSPRLAGVSDTQYF
j_call: TRBJ1-4; v_call: TRBV7-9; cdr3_aa: CASSSRDSAEKLFF
j_call: TRBJ2-1; v_call: TRBV4-3; cdr3_aa: CASSQEWTGAVNEQFF
j_call: TRBJ2-7; v_call: TRBV11-3; cdr3_aa: CASSHSGGAEQYF
j_call: TRBJ1-2; v_call: TRBV7-9; cdr3_aa: CASSLAIFRSGYTF
j_call: TRBJ2-3; v_call: TRBV5-6; cdr3_aa: CASSLGQGVGYF
j_call: TRBJ2-7; v_call: TRBV5-4; cdr3_aa: CASSSRLAGGPGEQYF
j_call: TRBJ1-4; v_call: TRBV2; cdr3_aa: CASSVGGEKLFF
j_call: TRBJ2-3; v_call: TRBV5-4; cdr3_aa: CASLSEVGSDTQYF
j_call: TRBJ2-7; v_call: TRBV5-4; cdr3_aa: CASSLWGGTYEQYF
j_call: TRBJ2-7; v_call: TRBV4-2; cdr3_aa: CASSQVRDSREQYF
j_call: TRBJ1-1; v_call: TRBV6-1; cdr3_aa: CASKLTGMNTEAFF
j_call: TRBJ1-5; v_call: TRBV7-2; cdr3_aa: CASSLGRGSQPQHF
j_call: TRBJ2-5; v_call: TRBV7-9; cdr3_aa: CASTGGTVARQETQYF
j_call: TRBJ2-7; v_call: TRBV18; cdr3_aa: CASSPSATYEQYF
j_call: TRBJ2-2; v_call: TRBV7-9; cdr3_aa: CASSLFPRLNTGELFF
j_call: TRBJ2-2; v_call: TRBV19; cdr3_aa: CATKDRGGTGELFF
j_call: TRBJ2-7; v_call: TRBV25-1; cdr3_aa: CASSGWRLLEQYF
j_call: TRBJ2-7; v_call: TRBV6-5; cdr3_aa: CASSLAGLSYEQYF